These 8 T cell receptor beta chains originate from one sample sequenced in a study of shared clonotypes between healthy human individuals (dated by TCRdb to 2020 to 2022). CD8 naive samples consisted of CD45RO-negative cells that were positively selected for CCR7, yielding a CD45RA+CCR7+ population without TemRA cells. Library prep was done by the immunoSEQ multiplex PCR assay. TCRdb took this table from immuneACCESS and kept in-frame rearrangements with V and J called. Such tables lack part of the clones; where checked against another copy, unresolved V genes explain under half of the gap, and the rest is unexplained. For this sample there are fewer than 1 million clones; 96% appear just once. The top ten clones comprise under 0.25% of the sample. Input material: naive CD8+ T cells sorted from blood. The cell subset or site label, as the study defines it: CD45RA+CCR7+. Source of these receptors: a man aged 30 to 39 in good health.

The chain recombines TRBV7-9 with TRBJ2-2, with D hard to call. The CDR3 is made up of 12 amino acids. Trimming removed 5 bases at V and 2 bases at J, with 3 bases between. Looked up from germline, CDR1 is SEHNR and CDR2 is FQNEAQ (reference sequence). This chain's CDR3 is CASSANTGELFF. DNA of the CDR3: TGTGCCAGCAGCGCAAACACCGGGGAGCTGTTTTTT.

CDR3 sequence (DNA): TGTGCCAGCAGCCCCCCCGGGACAGGGGCCTACAATGAGCAGTTCTTC. Its protein product is CASSPPGTGAYNEQFF. The chain uses TRBV9 and TRBJ2-1; 10 bases are shared with TRBD1. Per the germline V gene, CDR1 is SGDLS and CDR2 is YYNGEE. This CDR3 is built from 16 residues. J gave up 2 bases and V 4 bases, and 6 bases lay outside the gene matches.

V gene TRBV28 combines with J gene TRBJ1-5; tentative D call: TRBD1 (5 bases). Trimming stripped 5 bases from V and 2 bases from J, with 10 bases between. The germline V gene encodes CDR1 MDHEN and CDR2 SYDVKM. This CDR3 region has 14 residues. CDR3 DNA sequence: TGTGCCAGCAGTCCCTACAGGCGCAATCAGCCCCAGCATTTT. Translated: CASSPYRRNQPQHF.

This chain connects TRBV16 to TRBJ1-3, with D possibly matching TRBD1 (5 bases). This CDR3 is built from 16 residues. The V end lost 0 bases, the J end lost 7 bases, and 16 bases lay between the germline ends. Per the germline V gene, CDR1 is KGHSY and CDR2 is FQNENV. The CDR3 nucleotides read TGTGCCAGCAGCCAATCTTCGGGGGATAGTTGGAACACCATATATTTT. Encoded protein: CASSQSSGDSWNTIYF.

The chain carries TRBV7-6 and TRBJ2-3; TRBD2 might be the D (5 bases). With 7 bases removed from V and 2 bases from J, the gap between germline ends came to 25 bases. CDR3 length: 18 amino acids. From germline, CDR1 is SGHVS and CDR2 FNYEAQ. The CDR3 spells CASNSQRLDGGVTDTQYF. CDR3 nucleotides: TGTGCCAGCAACTCTCAGCGGTTAGACGGTGGAGTCACAGATACGCAGTATTTT.

This sequence joins TRBV10-3 and TRBJ2-1; tentative D call: TRBD1 (6 bases). V was shortened by 2 bases and J by 8 bases, with 13 bases between the two germline ends. This CDR3 comprises 14 residues. Per the germline V gene, CDR1 is ENHRY and CDR2 is SYGVKD. CDR3 sequence (DNA): TGTGCCATCAGTGAGAGGCCAGGGGCGGATGAGCAGTTCTTC. Residues: CAISERPGADEQFF.

CDR3 in DNA: TGCGCCAGCAGCTTCGGACAGGGGGCAGATACGCAGTATTTT. Translated: CASSFGQGADTQYF. V is TRBV5-1 and J is TRBJ2-3, with 10 bases fitting TRBD1. Unmatched junction bases numbered 1, after V lost 2 bases and J lost 4 bases. Germline CDR1 is SGHRS and CDR2 is YFSETQ. CDR3 length: 14 residues. The full variable domain, in which reference TRBV5-1 and TRBJ2-3 provide the parts outside the CDR3, is KAGVTQTPRYLIKTRGQQVTLSCSPISGHRSVSWYQQTPGQGLQFLFEYFSETQRNKGNFPGRFSGRQFSNSRSEMNVSTLELGDSALYLCASSFGQGADTQYFGPGTRLTVL.

V and J are TRBV14 and TRBJ2-2, with 7 bases aligning to TRBD1. The CDR3 extends over 15 amino acids. CDR1 and CDR2 (germline): SGHDN, FVKESK. V was pared by 4 bases and J by 2 bases, with 4 bases of the junction left unmatched. The DNA of the CDR3 is TGTGCCAGCAGCCCCGACAGGGAAAACACCGGGGAGCTGTTTTTT. As protein: CASSPDRENTGELFF.